The 8 T cell receptor beta chains given below trace back to one sample, sequenced in a study of beta chain features in type 1 diabetes. Their specific antigens are unknown. What was sequenced were expressed TCRB transcripts, since all of the isolated RNA had been reverse transcribed. TCRdb keeps only in-frame clones here, not all; method: immunoSEQ multiplex PCR. Counted here are around 240,000 clones, 16% occurring once; the ten biggest clones make up approximately 0.087%. Study-level points and caveats: In every one of the four CD4+ subsets, TCRB CDR3s were moderately but significantly shorter in Type 1 diabetes patients.

Sequencing used naive CD4+ T cells from blood. These TCRs come from a man aged 30 to 39 with type 1 diabetes.

In this sample, this clone turned up a few times. This chain uses TRBV10-3 with TRBJ2-3, with TRBD1 identical over 8 bases. V dropped 2 bases and J dropped 4; count of bases not matched to a gene: 2. This CDR3 has 14 amino acids. Germline V gene data show CDR1 as ENHRY and CDR2 as SYGVKD. The CDR3 bases are TGTGCCATCAGTGAGCAGGGGGCTTCAGATACGCAGTATTTT. Encoded protein: CAISEQGASDTQYF.

The J gene is TRBJ1-4, the V gene TRBV29-1; D possibly corresponds to TRBD1 (6 bases). The CDR3 is made up of 13 amino acids. The germline CDR1 and CDR2 sequences are SQVTM and ANQGSEA. With 7 bases removed from V and 6 bases from J, the gap between germline ends came to 15 bases. The CDR3 protein is CSAQQGQHEKLFF. DNA for the CDR3: TGCAGCGCCCAACAGGGTCAGCATGAAAAACTGTTTTTT.

The DNA for the CDR3 is TGCGCCAGCAGCCAAGAAGGCGCCGGAGCAGGGGGTGTCGATGAGCAGTTCTTC. It specifies CASSQEGAGAGGVDEQFF. The chain uses TRBV4-1 and TRBJ2-1, with 7 nucleotides matching TRBD1. V lost 0 bases to trimming and J lost 8 bases; unmatched junction nucleotides: 16. The CDR3 sequence is 18 residues long. The germline gives CDR1 MGHRA, CDR2 YSYEKL.

The CDR3 loop is CASSPQNNEQFF. In DNA, the CDR3 is TGTGCCAGCTCACCCCAGAACAATGAGCAGTTCTTC. The chain links TRBV18 to TRBJ2-1; D is undetermined. CDR1 is KGHSH and CDR2 is LQKENI in the germline V gene. The V end lost 3 bases, the J end lost 5 bases, and 5 bases lay between the germline ends. This CDR3 has 12 amino acids.

The table lists this clone with a few counts. This CDR3 reads CAWSIRAIRGQPQHF. In DNA, the CDR3 is TGTGCCTGGAGTATCCGGGCTATAAGGGGACAGCCCCAGCATTTT. This chain uses TRBV30 with TRBJ1-5, with D possibly TRBD1 on 5 matching bases. V was shortened by 2 bases and J by 7 bases, with 18 bases between the two germline ends. This CDR3 is built from 15 residues. Germline-derived CDR1 and CDR2 are GTSNPN and SVGIG (reference sequence).

V is TRBV30 and J is TRBJ2-2; D is possibly TRBD1 (7 bases). The length of the CDR3 is 16 residues. Trimming stripped 3 bases from V and 2 bases from J, with 16 bases between. Germline loops: CDR1 GTSNPN, CDR2 SVGIG (reference sequence). As DNA, the CDR3 is TGTGCCTGGAGGGAGGGGACAGTTTTCAACACCGGGGAGCTGTTTTTT. It is translated as CAWREGTVFNTGELFF.

There are a few counts of this clone. The chain joins TRBV9 to TRBJ2-1, with 14 bases matching TRBD2. There are 19 residues in the CDR3. Germline CDR1 SGDLS, CDR2 YYNGEE. Trimming cost V 0 bases and J 7 bases; bases outside gene matches: 12. The CDR3 loop reads CASSVAYPHGTSGSNEQFF. The CDR3 nucleotides read TGTGCCAGCAGCGTAGCTTACCCACATGGGACTAGCGGGAGTAATGAGCAGTTCTTC.

The chain has TRBV18 and TRBJ2-1; 9 bases agree with TRBD2. There are 15 residues in the CDR3. V was clipped by 0 bases and J by 10 bases; unmatched bases: 7. Looked up from germline, CDR1 is KGHSH and CDR2 is LQKENI. The DNA for the CDR3 is TGTGCCAGCTCACCACCGGGAGCAGCGGGAGGAGAGCAGTTCTTC. It encodes CASSPPGAAGGEQFF.